This entry is about one TCR beta chain. From germline, CDR1 is SEHNR and CDR2 FQNEAQ (reference sequence). The CDR3 contains 12 residues. Trimming took 5 bases from V and 6 from J; bases not matched to a gene: 2. The sample is drawn from a study of T cell responses to AZD1222 COVID-19 vaccine. The protocol was immunoSEQ multiplex PCR, while the TCRdb copy is restricted to in-frame clones and leaves out a portion. The sample records 95,000 to 150,000 clones, roughly 90% being singletons. This receptor was obtained from an adult who received the AZD1222 COVID-19 vaccine. Sequences were derived from peripheral blood, sampled 28 days after the second AZD1222 dose. The V call is TRBV7-9, the J call TRBJ1-2; 8 bases match TRBD1. The CDR3 sequence is CASSMTGDGYTF. The CDR3 region has the DNA TGTGCCAGCAGCATGACAGGGGATGGCTACACCTTC.